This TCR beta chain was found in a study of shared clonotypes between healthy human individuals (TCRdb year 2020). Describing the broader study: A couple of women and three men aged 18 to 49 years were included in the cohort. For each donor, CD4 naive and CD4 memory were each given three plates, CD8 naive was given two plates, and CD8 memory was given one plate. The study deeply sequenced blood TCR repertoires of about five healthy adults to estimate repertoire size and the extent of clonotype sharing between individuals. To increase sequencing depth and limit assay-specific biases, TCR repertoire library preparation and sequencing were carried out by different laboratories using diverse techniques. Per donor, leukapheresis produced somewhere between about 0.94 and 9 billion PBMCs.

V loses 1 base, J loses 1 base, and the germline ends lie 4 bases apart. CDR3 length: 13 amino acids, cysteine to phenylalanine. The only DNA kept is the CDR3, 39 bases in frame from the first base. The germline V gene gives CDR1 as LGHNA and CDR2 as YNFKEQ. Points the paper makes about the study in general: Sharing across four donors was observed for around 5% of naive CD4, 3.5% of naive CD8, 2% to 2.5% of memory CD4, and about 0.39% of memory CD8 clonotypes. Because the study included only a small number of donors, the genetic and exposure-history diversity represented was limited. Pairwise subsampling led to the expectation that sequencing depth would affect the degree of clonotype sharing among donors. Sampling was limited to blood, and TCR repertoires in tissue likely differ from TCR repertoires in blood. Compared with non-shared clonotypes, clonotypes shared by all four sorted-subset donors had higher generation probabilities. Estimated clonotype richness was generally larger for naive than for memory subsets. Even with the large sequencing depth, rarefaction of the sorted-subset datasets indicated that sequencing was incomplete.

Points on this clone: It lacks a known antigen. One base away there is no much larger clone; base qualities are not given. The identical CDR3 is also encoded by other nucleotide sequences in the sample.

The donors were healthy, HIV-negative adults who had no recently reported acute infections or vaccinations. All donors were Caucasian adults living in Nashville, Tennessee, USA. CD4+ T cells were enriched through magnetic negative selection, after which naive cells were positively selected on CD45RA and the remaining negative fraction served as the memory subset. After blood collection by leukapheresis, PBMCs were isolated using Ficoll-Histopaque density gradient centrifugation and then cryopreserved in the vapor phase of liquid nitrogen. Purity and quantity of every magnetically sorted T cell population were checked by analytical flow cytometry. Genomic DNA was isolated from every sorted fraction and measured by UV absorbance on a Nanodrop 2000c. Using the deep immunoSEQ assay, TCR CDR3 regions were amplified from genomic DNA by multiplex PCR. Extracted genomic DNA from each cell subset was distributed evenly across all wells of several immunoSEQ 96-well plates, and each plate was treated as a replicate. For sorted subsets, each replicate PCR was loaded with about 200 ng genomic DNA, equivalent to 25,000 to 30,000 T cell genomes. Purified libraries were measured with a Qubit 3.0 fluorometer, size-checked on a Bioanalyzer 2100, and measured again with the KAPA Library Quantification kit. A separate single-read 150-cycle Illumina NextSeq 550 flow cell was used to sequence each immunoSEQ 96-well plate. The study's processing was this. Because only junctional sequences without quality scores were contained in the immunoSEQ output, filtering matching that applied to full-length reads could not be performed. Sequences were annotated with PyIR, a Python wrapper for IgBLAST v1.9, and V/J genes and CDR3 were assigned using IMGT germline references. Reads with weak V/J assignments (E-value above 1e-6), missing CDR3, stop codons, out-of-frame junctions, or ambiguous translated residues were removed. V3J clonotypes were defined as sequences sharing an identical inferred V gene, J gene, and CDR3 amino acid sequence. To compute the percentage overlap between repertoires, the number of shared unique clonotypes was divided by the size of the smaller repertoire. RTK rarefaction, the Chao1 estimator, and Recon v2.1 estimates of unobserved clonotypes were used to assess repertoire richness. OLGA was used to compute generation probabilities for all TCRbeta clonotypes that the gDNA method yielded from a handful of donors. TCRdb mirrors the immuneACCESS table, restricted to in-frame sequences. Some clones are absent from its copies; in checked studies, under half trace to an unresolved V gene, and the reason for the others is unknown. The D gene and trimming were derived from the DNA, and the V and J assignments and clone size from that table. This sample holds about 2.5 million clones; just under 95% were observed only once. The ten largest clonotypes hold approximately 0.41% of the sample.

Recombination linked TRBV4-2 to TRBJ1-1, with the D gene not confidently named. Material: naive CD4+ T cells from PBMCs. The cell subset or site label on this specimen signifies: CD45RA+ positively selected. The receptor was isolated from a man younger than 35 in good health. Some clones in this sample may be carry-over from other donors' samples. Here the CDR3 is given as CASSQGPNTEAFF. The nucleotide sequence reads TGTGCCAGCAGCCAAGGTCCGAACACTGAAGCTTTCTTT.